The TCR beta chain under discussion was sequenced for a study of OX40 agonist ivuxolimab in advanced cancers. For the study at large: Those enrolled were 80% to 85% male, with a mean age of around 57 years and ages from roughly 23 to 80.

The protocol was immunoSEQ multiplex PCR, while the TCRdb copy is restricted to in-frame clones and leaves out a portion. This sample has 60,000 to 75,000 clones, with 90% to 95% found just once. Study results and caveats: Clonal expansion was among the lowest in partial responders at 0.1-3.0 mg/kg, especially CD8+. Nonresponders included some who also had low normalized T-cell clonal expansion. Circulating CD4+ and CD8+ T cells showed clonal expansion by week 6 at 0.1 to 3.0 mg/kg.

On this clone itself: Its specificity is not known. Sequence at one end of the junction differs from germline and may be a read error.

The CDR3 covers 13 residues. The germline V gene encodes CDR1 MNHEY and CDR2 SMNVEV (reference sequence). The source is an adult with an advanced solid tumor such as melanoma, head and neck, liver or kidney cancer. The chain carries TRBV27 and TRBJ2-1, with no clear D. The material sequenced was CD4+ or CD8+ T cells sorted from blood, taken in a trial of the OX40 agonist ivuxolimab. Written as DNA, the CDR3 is TGTGTCAGCAGGTCCGGGTCCTACAATGAGCAGTTCTTC. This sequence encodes CVSRSGSYNEQFF.